This record looks at one T cell receptor beta chain sequence and its context. Original handling: How many nucleated cells were present was estimated from reference gene primer amplification. Sequencing used immunoSEQ multiplex PCR; TCRdb keeps in-frame clones, though not all of them. V and J calls and clone size are copied from that table; D and trimming were computed from the DNA. This sample has under 350,000 clones, with around 89% found just once. There are 15 residues in the CDR3. Germline V lookup: CDR1 MRHNA, CDR2 SNTAGT. Trimming took 3 bases from V and 3 from J; bases not matched to a gene: 4. This sample stems from a study of blood T cell repertoires in COVID-19.

The sequenced sample consisted of peripheral blood. This clonotype was obtained from a middle-aged man with acute or convalescent COVID-19. The chain carries TRBV6-4 and TRBJ2-7; TRBD1 matches 11 bases. CDR3 loop: CASSEGTGGYYEQYF. The DNA of the CDR3 is TGTGCCAGCAGTGAGGGGACAGGGGGATACTACGAGCAGTACTTC.